Described below is a single T cell receptor beta chain sequence and its context. The antigen remains undetermined. Primed by a sample-barcoded 5' primer and a J-beta primer mix, a second PCR proceeded for roughly 6 to 12 cycles. TCRdb reprocessed the 5' RACE reads with MiXCR, giving one entry per CDR3 protein. This table holds roughly 700,000 distinct CDR3 sequences, about 25% found once. The sample belongs to a study of blood T cells in healthy people across ages. Germline loops: CDR1 MGHRA, CDR2 YSYEKL. The CDR3 consists of 11 residues. Trimming pared 8 bases from V and 8 bases from J, leaving 10 bases between. Whole-study findings and limits: Changes seen in expanded clonotypes were possibly confounded by donor CMV status left unknown.

The sample was also linked to a second study, of T cells of mothers and their children. As that report states: The entire RNA extract went into cDNA synthesis at roughly 1.5 ug per 15 ul. Persistent microchimeric T cell clones were sought, and none were detected.

The receptor's source is a boy under 18 in good health. Sequences were obtained from blood. This sequence joins TRBV4-1 and TRBJ2-1; D unresolved. CDR3 amino acids: CASATRYEQFF. CDR3 DNA: TGCGCCAGCGCGACGCGTTATGAGCAGTTCTTC.